This record concerns one T cell receptor (beta chain) sequence. This entry belongs to a study of OX40 agonist ivuxolimab in advanced cancers. Study-wide context: Eligibility admitted prior anti-PD-1, anti-PD-L1 or anti-CTLA-4 therapy; about 42% had some.

V was pared by 5 bases and J by 6 bases, with 13 bases between. The CDR3 has 13 amino acids. Germline V gives CDR1 MDHEN, CDR2 SYDVKM. Profiled with immunoSEQ multiplex PCR; TCRdb holds only in-frame clones, not every one. Among 35,000 to 50,000 clones listed, over 75% were seen once. The sample here was CD4+ or CD8+ T cells sorted from blood, taken in a trial of the OX40 agonist ivuxolimab. This rearrangement joins TRBV28 to TRBJ1-1, with D possibly TRBD1 on 6 matching bases. The receptor was isolated from an adult with an advanced solid tumor such as melanoma, head and neck, liver or kidney cancer. Written as DNA, the CDR3 is TGTGCCAGCAGTATCCCAGGGGTACCTGAAGCTTTCTTT. It is translated as CASSIPGVPEAFF.